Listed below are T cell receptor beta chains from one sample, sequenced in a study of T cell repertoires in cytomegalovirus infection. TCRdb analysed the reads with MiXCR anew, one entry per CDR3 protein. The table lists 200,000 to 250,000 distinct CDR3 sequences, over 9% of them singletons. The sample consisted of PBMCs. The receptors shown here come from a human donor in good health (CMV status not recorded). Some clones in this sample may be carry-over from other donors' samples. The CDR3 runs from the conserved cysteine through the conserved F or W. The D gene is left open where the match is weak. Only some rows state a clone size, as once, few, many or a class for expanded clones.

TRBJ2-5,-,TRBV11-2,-,TGTGCCAGCAGCCTACGGACCTCCATGGAGACCCAGTACTTC,CASSLRTSMETQYF
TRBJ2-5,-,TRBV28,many,TGTGCCAGCAAAGCAGTAGAAGAGACCCAGTACTTC,CASKAVEETQYF
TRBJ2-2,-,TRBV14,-,TGTGCCAGCAGCCACACCCGTGGGATACTTACATCCGGGGAGCTGTTTTTT,CASSHTRGILTSGELFF
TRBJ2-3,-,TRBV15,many,TGTGCCACCAGCAGAGTAGCAGGGACAGATACGCAGTATTTT,CATSRVAGTDTQYF
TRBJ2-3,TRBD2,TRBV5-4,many,TGTGCCAGCAGCCTGGGACTAGCGGGAGATCGAGATACGCAGTATTTT,CASSLGLAGDRDTQYF
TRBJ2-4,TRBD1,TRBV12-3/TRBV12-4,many,TGTGCCAGCAGCCCTACCGGGACAGGGGGGAAAAACATTCAGTACTTC,CASSPTGTGGKNIQYF
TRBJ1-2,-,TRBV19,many,TGTGCCAGTAGTATAGAGCGACAGGTTGGCTACACCTTC,CASSIERQVGYTF
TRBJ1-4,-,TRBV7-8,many,TGTGCCAGCAGCTTACAACGGACCCGGCAAGGTGAAAAACTGTTTTTT,CASSLQRTRQGEKLFF
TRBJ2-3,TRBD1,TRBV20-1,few,TGCAGTGCCTCCGGACAGGGAAAATGGACAGATACGCAGTATTTT,CSASGQGKWTDTQYF
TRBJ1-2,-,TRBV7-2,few,TGTGCCAGCAGCTGGGGACGGGCATCTAACTATGGCTACACCTTC,CASSWGRASNYGYTF
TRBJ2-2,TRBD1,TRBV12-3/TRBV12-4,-,TGTGCCAGCAGAGAGTACAGGGGGGACACCGGGGAGCTGTTTTTT,CASREYRGDTGELFF
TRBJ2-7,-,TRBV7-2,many,TGTGCCAGCAGCCTAGACCCAAGCTCCTACGAGCAGTACTTC,CASSLDPSSYEQYF
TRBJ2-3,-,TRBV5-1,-,TGCGCCAGCAGCTTGGTAGTGGGAACAGATACGCAGTATTTT,CASSLVVGTDTQYF
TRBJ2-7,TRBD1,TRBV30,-,TGTGCCTGGGGACAGGGGCCCTACGAGCAGTACTTC,CAWGQGPYEQYF
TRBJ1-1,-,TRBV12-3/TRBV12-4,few,TGTGCCAGCAGTTTAAGCCTCGCTGGGGCCGGAGGCACTGAAGCTTTCTTT,CASSLSLAGAGGTEAFF
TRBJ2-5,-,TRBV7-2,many,TGTGCCAGCAGCCTCACTCAGGAGACCCAGTACTTC,CASSLTQETQYF
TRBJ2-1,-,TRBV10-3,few,TGTGCCATCAGTGAGCCGGGGCACTCCTACAATGAGCAGTTCTTC,CAISEPGHSYNEQFF
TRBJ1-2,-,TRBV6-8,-,TGTGCCAGCAGTTACGGGCGACCCTATGGCTACACCTTC,CASSYGRPYGYTF
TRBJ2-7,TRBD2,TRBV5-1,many,TGCGCCAGCAGCTTCGGGACTAGCGGTACCTACGAGCAGTACTTC,CASSFGTSGTYEQYF
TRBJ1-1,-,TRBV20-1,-,TGCAGTGCTAGAGTTGCGAACACTGAAGCTTTCTTT,CSARVANTEAFF
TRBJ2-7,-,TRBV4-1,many,TGCGCCAGCAGCCAAGATTTAATAAGGAGGGGCCAGTACTTC,CASSQDLIRRGQYF
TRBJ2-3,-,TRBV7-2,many,TGTGCCAGCAGCCCCGTCCGACTAAGCACAGATACGCAGTATTTT,CASSPVRLSTDTQYF